This T cell receptor (beta chain) emerged from a study of T cell responses to AZD1222 COVID-19 vaccine. General study results and limits: Regions 160-218 and 743-854 held dominance among vaccine-associated CD4 TCRs, which spanned spike. The breadth and depth of Spike-specific TCRs increased once two AZD1222 doses had been given.

Notes on this clone: Its antigen is unknown.

The assay was immunoSEQ multiplex PCR, and TCRdb's table has in-frame clones only and misses some. The sample consists of 57,000 or so clones, about 81% of them appearing once. The clonotype originates from an adult who received the AZD1222 COVID-19 vaccine. This specimen consisted of peripheral blood, obtained 28 days after the second AZD1222 dose.

CDR3 residues: CAWSKGPNQERNIQYF. The CDR3 DNA reads TGTGCCTGGAGTAAGGGCCCAAATCAGGAACGAAACATTCAGTACTTC. The chain couples TRBV30 to TRBJ2-4; no clear D gene. CDR3 length equals 16 residues. V lost 2 bases, J lost 6 bases, and 20 bases lay in between. In germline, CDR1 is GTSNPN, CDR2 SVGIG (reference sequence).